Included here is one TCR beta chain sequence, with context. No antigen is known for it. This CDR3 comprises 17 residues. V was pared by 4 bases and J by 3 bases, with 10 bases of the junction left unmatched. CDR1 LNHNV and CDR2 YYDKDF come from the germline V gene (reference sequence). The data stem from a study of vaccination effects on CD4 cells after COVID-19. Study-level points and caveats: Cross-reactivity toward common cold coronaviruses was confined to only 1 of 255 vaccine-induced clones in healthy vaccinees.

Some clones are missing from TCRdb's copy, which holds only in-frame ones; the method was immunoSEQ multiplex PCR. The sample carries approximately 44,000 clones, roughly 70% recorded once. Before sequencing took place, the ViraFEST assay used viral peptide pools to expand antigen-specific CD4+ T cells. Following culture for about 11 days, CD4+ T cells were isolated. Vaccine recipients lacked prior SARS-CoV-2 infection and had negative nucleocapsid antibodies. IL-2 at around 9.8 IU/ml and peptides at roughly 10 ug/ml were added to cultured PBMC, a few million per well. This chain uses TRBV15 with TRBJ2-1; 9 nucleotides match TRBD1. The origin of this receptor is a human donor who received a COVID-19 vaccine. Sequencing was performed on CD4+ T cells from PBMCs cultured with HCoV-OC43 spike peptides, taken before COVID-19 vaccination. The subset was: HCoV-OC43 spike overlapping peptide pool stimulation. CDR3 bases: TGTGCCACCAGCATAAATACGGGACAGGGCCTCTACAATGAGCAGTTCTTC. This encodes CATSINTGQGLYNEQFF.